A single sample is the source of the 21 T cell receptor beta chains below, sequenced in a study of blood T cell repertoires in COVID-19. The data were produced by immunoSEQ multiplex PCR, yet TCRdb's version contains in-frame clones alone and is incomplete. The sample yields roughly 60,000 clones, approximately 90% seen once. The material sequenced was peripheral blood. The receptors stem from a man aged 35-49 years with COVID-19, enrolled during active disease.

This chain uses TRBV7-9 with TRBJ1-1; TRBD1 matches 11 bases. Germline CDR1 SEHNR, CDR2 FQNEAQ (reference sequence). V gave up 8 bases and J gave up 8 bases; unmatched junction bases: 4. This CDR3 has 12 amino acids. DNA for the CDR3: TGTGCCAGCGGACAGGGGGCACGAGAAGCTTTCTTT. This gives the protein CASGQGAREAFF.

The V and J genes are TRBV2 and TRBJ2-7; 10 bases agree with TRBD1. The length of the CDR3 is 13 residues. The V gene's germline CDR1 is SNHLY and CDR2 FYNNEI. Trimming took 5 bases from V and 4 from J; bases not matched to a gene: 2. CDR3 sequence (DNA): TGTGCCAGCAGTCGACAGGGGGCGTACGAGCAGTACTTC. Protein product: CASSRQGAYEQYF. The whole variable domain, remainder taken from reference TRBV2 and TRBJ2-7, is EPEVTQTPSHQVTQMGQEVILRCVPISNHLYFYWYRQILGQKVEFLVSFYNNEISEKSEIFDDQFSVERPDGSNFTLKIRSTKLEDSAMYFCASSRQGAYEQYFGPGTRLTVT.

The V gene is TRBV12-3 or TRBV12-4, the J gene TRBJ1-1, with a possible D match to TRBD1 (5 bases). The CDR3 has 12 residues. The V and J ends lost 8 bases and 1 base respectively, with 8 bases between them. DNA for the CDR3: TGTGCCAGCTTTAGGGGGAACACTGAAGCTTTCTTT. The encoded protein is CASFRGNTEAFF.

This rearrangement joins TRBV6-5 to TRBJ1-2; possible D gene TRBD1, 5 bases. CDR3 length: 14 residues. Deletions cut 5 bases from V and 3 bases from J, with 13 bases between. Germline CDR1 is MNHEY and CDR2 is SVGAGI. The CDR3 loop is CASSTPGLDYGYTF. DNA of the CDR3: TGTGCCAGCAGTACCCCGGGACTGGACTATGGCTACACCTTC.

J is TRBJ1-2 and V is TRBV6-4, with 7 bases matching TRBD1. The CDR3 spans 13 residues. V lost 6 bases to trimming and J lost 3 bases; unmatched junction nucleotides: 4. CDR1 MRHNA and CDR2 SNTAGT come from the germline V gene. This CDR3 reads CASRGRGDYGYTF. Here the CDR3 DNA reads TGTGCCAGCAGAGGCAGGGGGGACTATGGCTACACCTTC.

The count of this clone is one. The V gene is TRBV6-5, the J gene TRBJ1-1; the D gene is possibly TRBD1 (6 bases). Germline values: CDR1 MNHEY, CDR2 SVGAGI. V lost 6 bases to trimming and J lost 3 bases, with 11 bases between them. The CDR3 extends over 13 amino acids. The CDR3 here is CASSSGGDTEAFF. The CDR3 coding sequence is TGTGCCAGCAGCAGCGGGGGCGACACTGAAGCTTTCTTT.

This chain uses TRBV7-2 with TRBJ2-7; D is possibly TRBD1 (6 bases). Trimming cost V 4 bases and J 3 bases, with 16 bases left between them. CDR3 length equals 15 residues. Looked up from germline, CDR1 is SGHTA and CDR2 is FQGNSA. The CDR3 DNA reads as TGTGCCAGCAGCTCCAAGACAGGCGACGTCTACGAGCAGTACTTC. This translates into CASSSKTGDVYEQYF.

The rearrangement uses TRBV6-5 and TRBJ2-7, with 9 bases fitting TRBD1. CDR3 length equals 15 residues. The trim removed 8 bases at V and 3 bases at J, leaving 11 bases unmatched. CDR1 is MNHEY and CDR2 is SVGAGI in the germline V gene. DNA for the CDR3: TGTGCCAGCTCTAGGACAGGGGCCTATGTCTACGAGCAGTACTTC. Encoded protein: CASSRTGAYVYEQYF.

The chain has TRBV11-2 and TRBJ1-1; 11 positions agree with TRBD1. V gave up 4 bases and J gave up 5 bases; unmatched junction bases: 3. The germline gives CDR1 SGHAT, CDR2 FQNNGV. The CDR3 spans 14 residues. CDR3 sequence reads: CASSWGQGETEAFF. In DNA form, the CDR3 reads TGTGCCAGCAGCTGGGGACAGGGGGAGACTGAAGCTTTCTTT.

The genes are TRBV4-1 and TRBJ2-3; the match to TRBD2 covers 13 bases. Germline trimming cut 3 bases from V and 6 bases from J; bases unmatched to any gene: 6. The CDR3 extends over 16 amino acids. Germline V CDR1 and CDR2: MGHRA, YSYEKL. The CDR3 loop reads CASSHMTSGRSDTQYF. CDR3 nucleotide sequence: TGCGCCAGCAGCCATATGACTAGCGGGAGGTCGGATACGCAGTATTTT.

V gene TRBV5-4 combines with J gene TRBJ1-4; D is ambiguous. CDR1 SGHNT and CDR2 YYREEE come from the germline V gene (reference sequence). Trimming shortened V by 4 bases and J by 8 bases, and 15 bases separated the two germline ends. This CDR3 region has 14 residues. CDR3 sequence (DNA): TGTGCCAGCAGCCCGGGTCGAGATGCGGAAAAACTGTTTTTT. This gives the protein CASSPGRDAEKLFF. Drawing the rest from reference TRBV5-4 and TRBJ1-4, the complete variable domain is ETGVTQSPTHLIKTRGQQVTLRCSSQSGHNTVSWYQQALGQGPQFIFQYYREEENGRGNFPPRFSGLQFPNYSSELNVNALELDDSALYLCASSPGRDAEKLFFGSGTQLSVL.

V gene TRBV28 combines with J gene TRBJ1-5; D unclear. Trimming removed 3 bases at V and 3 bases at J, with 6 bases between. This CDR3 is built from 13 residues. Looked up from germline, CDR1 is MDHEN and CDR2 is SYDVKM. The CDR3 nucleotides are TGTGCCAGCAGTTTGGAGATCAATCAGCCCCAGCATTTT. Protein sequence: CASSLEINQPQHF.

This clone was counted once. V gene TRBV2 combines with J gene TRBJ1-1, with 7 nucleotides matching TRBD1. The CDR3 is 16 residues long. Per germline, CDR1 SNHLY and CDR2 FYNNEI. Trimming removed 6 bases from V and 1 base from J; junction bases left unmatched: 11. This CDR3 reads CASSQPLQGRNTEAFF. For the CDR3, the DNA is TGTGCCAGCAGCCAGCCGTTACAGGGGAGGAACACTGAAGCTTTCTTT. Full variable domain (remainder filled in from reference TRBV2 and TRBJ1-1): EPEVTQTPSHQVTQMGQEVILRCVPISNHLYFYWYRQILGQKVEFLVSFYNNEISEKSEIFDDQFSVERPDGSNFTLKIRSTKLEDSAMYFCASSQPLQGRNTEAFFGQGTRLTVV.

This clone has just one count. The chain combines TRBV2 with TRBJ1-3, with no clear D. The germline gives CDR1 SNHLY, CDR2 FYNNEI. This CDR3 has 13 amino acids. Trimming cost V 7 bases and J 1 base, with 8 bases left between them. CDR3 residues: CASNDRSGNTIYF. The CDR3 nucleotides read TGTGCCAGCAATGACCGTTCTGGAAACACCATATATTTT.

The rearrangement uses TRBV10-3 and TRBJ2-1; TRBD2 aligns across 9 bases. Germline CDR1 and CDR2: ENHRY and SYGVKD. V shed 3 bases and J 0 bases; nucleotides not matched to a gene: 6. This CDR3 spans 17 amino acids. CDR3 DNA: TGTGCCATCAGTGAACTAGCGGGTGGAAACTCCTACAATGAGCAGTTCTTC. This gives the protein CAISELAGGNSYNEQFF.

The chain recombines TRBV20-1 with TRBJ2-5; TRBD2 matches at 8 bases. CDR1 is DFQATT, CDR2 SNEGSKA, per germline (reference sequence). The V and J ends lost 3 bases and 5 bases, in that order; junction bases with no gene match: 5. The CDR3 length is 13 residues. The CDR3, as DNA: TGCAGTGCTAGTCGGGGGGGGCTGGAGACCCAGTACTTC. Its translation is CSASRGGLETQYF.

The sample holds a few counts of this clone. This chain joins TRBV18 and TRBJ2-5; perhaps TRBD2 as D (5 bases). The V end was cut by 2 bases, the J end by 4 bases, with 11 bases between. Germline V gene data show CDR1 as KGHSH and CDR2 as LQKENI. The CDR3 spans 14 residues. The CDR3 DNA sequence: TGTGCCAGCTCACCAGCGCGAGGAGGAGAGACCCAGTACTTC. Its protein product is CASSPARGGETQYF.

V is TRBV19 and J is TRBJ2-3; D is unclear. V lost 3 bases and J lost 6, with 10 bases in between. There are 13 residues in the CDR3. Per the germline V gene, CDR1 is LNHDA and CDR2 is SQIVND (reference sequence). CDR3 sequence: CASSIAHGDTQYF. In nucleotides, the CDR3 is TGTGCCAGTAGTATCGCCCACGGGGATACGCAGTATTTT.

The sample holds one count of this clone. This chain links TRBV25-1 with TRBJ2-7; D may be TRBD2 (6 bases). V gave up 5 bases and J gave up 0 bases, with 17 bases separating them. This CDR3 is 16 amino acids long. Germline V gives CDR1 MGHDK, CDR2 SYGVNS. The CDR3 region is CASSPREPGSSYEQYF. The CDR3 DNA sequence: TGTGCCAGCAGTCCCCGGGAGCCAGGGAGCTCCTACGAGCAGTACTTC.

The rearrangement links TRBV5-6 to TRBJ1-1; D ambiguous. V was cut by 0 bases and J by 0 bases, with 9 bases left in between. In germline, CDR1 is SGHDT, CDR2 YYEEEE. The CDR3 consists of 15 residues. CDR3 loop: CASSLVRRMNTEAFF. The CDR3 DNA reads TGTGCCAGCAGCTTGGTACGGAGGATGAACACTGAAGCTTTCTTT.

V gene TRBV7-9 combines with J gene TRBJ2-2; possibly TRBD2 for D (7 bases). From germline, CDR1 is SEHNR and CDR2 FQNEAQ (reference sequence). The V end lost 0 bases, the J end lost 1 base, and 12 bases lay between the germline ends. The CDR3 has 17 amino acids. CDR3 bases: TGTGCCAGCAGCTTAGCGCGGGGGCAGCTGAACACCGGGGAGCTGTTTTTT. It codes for CASSLARGQLNTGELFF.